This TCR beta chain is drawn from a study of T cell repertoires in cytomegalovirus infection. About the study: Evidence of both CMV infection and a matching HLA type came from public TCR beta signatures.

The study's findings and limits: Adding up the frequency of public TCR beta families identified people who carried CMV plus the relevant HLA. Clonotype analysis showed dominance of the ex vivo response by HLA-C-restricted CMV-specific TCR beta clonotypes.

Using its own MiXCR run on the reads, TCRdb lists one record per CDR3 protein. The table includes over 85,000 distinct CDR3 sequences, 15% to 20% detected once. The CDR3 contains 9 residues when both ends are counted. CDR1 is SGHVS, CDR2 FNYEAQ, per germline. This clonotype was found a few times. Its antigen is unidentified. No conserved phenylalanine or tryptophan ends this CDR3, so it is likely a read error. The DNA is left out, because the CDR3 cannot be placed on it with certainty; the CDR3 is given as TCRdb lists it. J is TRBJ1-2 and V is TRBV7-6; TRBD1, the D gene given by the table, was not confirmed from the DNA. The sample was PBMCs. The receptor comes from a human donor in good health (CMV status not recorded). Some clones in this sample may be carry-over from other donors' samples. The CDR3 sequence is CASSSTGLI.